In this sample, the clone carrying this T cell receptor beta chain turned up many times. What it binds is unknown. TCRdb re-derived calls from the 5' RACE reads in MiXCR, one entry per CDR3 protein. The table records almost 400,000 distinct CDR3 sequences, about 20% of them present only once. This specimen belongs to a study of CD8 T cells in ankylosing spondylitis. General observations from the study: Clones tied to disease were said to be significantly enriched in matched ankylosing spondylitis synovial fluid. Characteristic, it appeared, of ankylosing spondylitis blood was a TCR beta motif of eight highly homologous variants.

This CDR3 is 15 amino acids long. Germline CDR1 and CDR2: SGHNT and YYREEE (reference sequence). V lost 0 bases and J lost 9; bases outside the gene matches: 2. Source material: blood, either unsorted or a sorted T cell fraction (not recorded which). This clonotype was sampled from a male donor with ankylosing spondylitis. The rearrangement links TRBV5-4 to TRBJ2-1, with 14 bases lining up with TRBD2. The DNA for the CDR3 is TGTGCCAGCAGCTTGGGACTAGCGGGAGGGGGTGAGCAGTTCTTC. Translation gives CASSLGLAGGGEQFF.